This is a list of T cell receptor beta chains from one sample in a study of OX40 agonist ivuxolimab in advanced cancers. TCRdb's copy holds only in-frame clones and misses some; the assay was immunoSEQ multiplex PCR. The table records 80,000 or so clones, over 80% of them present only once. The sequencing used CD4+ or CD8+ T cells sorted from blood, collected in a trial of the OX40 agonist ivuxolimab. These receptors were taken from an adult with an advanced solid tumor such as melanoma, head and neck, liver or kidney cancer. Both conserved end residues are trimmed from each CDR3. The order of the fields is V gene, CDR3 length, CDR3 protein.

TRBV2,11,ASSRGISYEQY
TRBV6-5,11,ASRRGPEDTIY
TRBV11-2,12,ASRAGTGVGEQY
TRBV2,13,ASSEGWTETHEQY
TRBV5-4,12,ASSLQGTTNEQF
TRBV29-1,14,SVEEIAGGVSYEQY
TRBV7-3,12,ASSLLSEGSPLH
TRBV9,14,ASSVARTSSGDTQY
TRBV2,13,ASSELKGSDYEQY
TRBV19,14,ASSSRTDGSNQPQH
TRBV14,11,ASSQAPAEKLF
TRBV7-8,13,ASSLVSGGDYEQF
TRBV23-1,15,ATRSRRGRRCNQPQH
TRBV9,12,ASSVTSSTDTQY
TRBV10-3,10,AISDWPEGAF
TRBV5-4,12,ASSLQGARGELF
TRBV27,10,ASRGQVYGYT
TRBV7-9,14,ASSLASHEATSGYT
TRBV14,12,ASSQSGLNQPQH
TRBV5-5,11,ASSPDSNEKLF
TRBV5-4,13,ASSSAGGAPDTQY
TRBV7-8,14,ASSLGPGSGANVLT
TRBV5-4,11,ASNAPNTGELF
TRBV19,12,ASTPGQGNQPQH
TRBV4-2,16,ASSQEVGRPNLNYEQY
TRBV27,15,ASSLYRSGGYNTEAF
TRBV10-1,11,ASRTSGTGELF
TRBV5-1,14,ASSLPPPSGGYEQY
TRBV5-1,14,ASSLGGSGGGYEQY
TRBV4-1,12,ASSPDRRTDTQY
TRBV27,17,ASSPGSYLQSSYNSPLH
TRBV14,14,ASSQVAGGQYNEQF
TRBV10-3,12,AISDFRGTDTQY
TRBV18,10,ASSQEQETQY
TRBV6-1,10,ASKWGNTEAF
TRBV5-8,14,ASSLASTGSNSPLH
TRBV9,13,ASSVGALAGDTQY
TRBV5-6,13,ASSLWSVSNQPQH
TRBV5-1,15,ASSLDGTGGSYNEQF
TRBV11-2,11,ASSLNPNEKLF
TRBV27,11,ASSSREVYGYT
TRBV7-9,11,ASSRGQNYGYT
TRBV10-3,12,AIRSGAGYNEQF
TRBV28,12,ASSRTGPNQPQH
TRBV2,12,ASTILIGDQPQH
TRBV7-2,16,ASSLFTAGSQNTGELF
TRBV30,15,AWSVQGDSTPYNEQF
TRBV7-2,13,ASSFSSQTWETQY
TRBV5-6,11,ASSLGGAGGYT
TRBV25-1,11,ASSLSGANVLT
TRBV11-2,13,ASSLEDSLQETQY
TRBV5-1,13,ASSLQQGANTEAF
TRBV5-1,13,ASSLAGSTYNEQF
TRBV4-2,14,ASSQPAGGGAGEQY
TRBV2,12,ASSDWGRNSPLH
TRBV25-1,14,ASSEAGTGVDNEQF
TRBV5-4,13,ASSSSGTGIYGYT